The rows below give T cell receptor beta chains drawn from one sample of a study of breast tumors, draining lymph nodes, adjacent tissues. TCRdb redid the calling of the multiplex PCR reads with MiXCR, one entry per CDR3 protein. The data show around 190,000 distinct CDR3 sequences, around a third seen once. Sequencing input: axillary lymph node tissue. The receptors stem from a female donor with breast cancer. Some clones in this sample may be carry-over from other donors' samples. CDR3s include the opening cysteine and the closing phenylalanine or tryptophan.

v_gene: TRBV19
j_gene: TRBJ1-2
CDR3aa: CASQEGAQGYGYTF

v_gene: TRBV9
j_gene: TRBJ2-3
CDR3aa: CASSVAPRVGGKGTDTQYF

v_gene: TRBV6-2/TRBV6-3
j_gene: TRBJ2-3
CDR3aa: CASSYSPLLPQTSTDTQYF

v_gene: TRBV6-1
j_gene: TRBJ1-5
CDR3aa: CASNWGKPQHF

v_gene: TRBV2
j_gene: TRBJ2-7
CDR3aa: CASSSRLAGIYEQYF

v_gene: TRBV6-5
j_gene: TRBJ1-4
CDR3aa: CASSRSRGAREKLFF

v_gene: TRBV20-1
j_gene: TRBJ1-3
CDR3aa: CSAREGLAGGNTIYF

v_gene: TRBV24-1
j_gene: TRBJ2-1
CDR3aa: CATSVQGAYNEQFF

v_gene: TRBV11-2
j_gene: TRBJ2-1
CDR3aa: CASSLGTGVYNEQFF

v_gene: TRBV7-9
j_gene: TRBJ2-2
CDR3aa: CASSSRDRDRAGYTGELFF

v_gene: TRBV11-1
j_gene: TRBJ2-5
CDR3aa: CASSDRRTSGGLSTETQYF

v_gene: TRBV5-4
j_gene: TRBJ2-7
CDR3aa: CASSLDGTGYEQYF

v_gene: TRBV12-5
j_gene: TRBJ2-1
CDR3aa: CASGRGASAEQFF

v_gene: TRBV6-5
j_gene: TRBJ2-7
CDR3aa: CASSPTSGARYEQYF

v_gene: TRBV5-1
j_gene: TRBJ2-5
CDR3aa: CASSQGGLHGAETQYF

v_gene: TRBV7-6
j_gene: TRBJ2-2
CDR3aa: CASSSRTGGNTGELFF

v_gene: TRBV6-6
j_gene: TRBJ2-1
CDR3aa: CASSHSRGMHNEQFF

v_gene: TRBV5-4
j_gene: TRBJ1-2
CDR3aa: CASSLRGSNYGYTF

v_gene: TRBV2
j_gene: TRBJ2-2
CDR3aa: CASRLQGRGGELFF

v_gene: TRBV2
j_gene: TRBJ2-2
CDR3aa: CASSEGGTAGELFF

v_gene: TRBV9
j_gene: TRBJ1-2
CDR3aa: CASSVDLGAGYGSTF

v_gene: TRBV6-4
j_gene: TRBJ1-1
CDR3aa: CASSSLRDYTEAFF

v_gene: TRBV5-1
j_gene: TRBJ2-5
CDR3aa: CASRRDRPQETQYF

v_gene: TRBV6-2/TRBV6-3
j_gene: TRBJ2-2
CDR3aa: CASSYGRWANTGELFF

v_gene: TRBV13
j_gene: TRBJ2-3
CDR3aa: CASSDHTGTSGRDTQYF

v_gene: TRBV7-7
j_gene: TRBJ2-2
CDR3aa: CASSLVRGELFF

v_gene: TRBV2
j_gene: TRBJ1-5
CDR3aa: CASGGSGRYQETQHF

v_gene: TRBV6-6
j_gene: TRBJ2-7
CDR3aa: CASSYPGQGISYEQYF

v_gene: TRBV7-2
j_gene: TRBJ2-5
CDR3aa: CASSFELAKTQYF

v_gene: TRBV7-2
j_gene: TRBJ2-3
CDR3aa: CASSPYTDTQYF

v_gene: TRBV19
j_gene: TRBJ1-2
CDR3aa: CASSSDKISLGPSYGSTF

v_gene: TRBV5-1
j_gene: TRBJ1-1
CDR3aa: CASSTTGGGTEAFF

v_gene: TRBV29-1
j_gene: TRBJ1-4
CDR3aa: CSVGTGRLNEKLFF

v_gene: TRBV7-9
j_gene: TRBJ2-7
CDR3aa: CASSSTAGGPYEQYF

v_gene: TRBV7-9
j_gene: TRBJ1-5
CDR3aa: CASSLTAGGAGQPQHF

v_gene: TRBV6-5
j_gene: TRBJ2-7
CDR3aa: CARFPGTSGRDRLQQYF

v_gene: TRBV10-3
j_gene: TRBJ2-2
CDR3aa: CAISDSSGGAPGGTEELFF

v_gene: TRBV9
j_gene: TRBJ1-2
CDR3aa: CASSDLGTALNYGYTF

v_gene: TRBV10-2
j_gene: TRBJ2-7
CDR3aa: CASSPLRTSGRFYEQYF

v_gene: TRBV15
j_gene: TRBJ1-4
CDR3aa: CATSRYRDTEKLFF

v_gene: TRBV13
j_gene: TRBJ2-7
CDR3aa: CASRRGLAGGPHEQYF

v_gene: TRBV11-3
j_gene: TRBJ2-2
CDR3aa: CASSSLDRTNTGELFF

v_gene: TRBV6-2/TRBV6-3
j_gene: TRBJ2-7
CDR3aa: CASADDYEQYF

v_gene: TRBV12-3/TRBV12-4
j_gene: TRBJ2-2
CDR3aa: CASSSPRQVTGELFF

v_gene: TRBV19
j_gene: TRBJ2-1
CDR3aa: CASSTQVSQAQFF

v_gene: TRBV7-2
j_gene: TRBJ2-3
CDR3aa: CASRSTGTSGGEGTQYF

v_gene: TRBV11-3
j_gene: TRBJ2-5
CDR3aa: CASSKNSGSTETQYF